This entry features one TCR beta chain sequence. The antigen is unknown. The germline V gene has CDR1 LNHDA and CDR2 SQIVND (reference sequence). The CDR3 has 14 amino acids. The sample originates from a study of T cells expressing NK-cell markers. Whole-study context: HCMV serostatus: most of the eight sequenced donors positive, one negative. Broader study findings: For a few donors, these clonotypes were likewise the leading ones in the CD3+CD56-NKG2C+ fraction. Each of about 6 donors carried dominant NKG2C+ clonotypes accounting for about 1.0-8% of CD8+ T cells.

Researchers built TCR beta cDNA using 5'RACE template switching with UMIs. From the 5' RACE reads, TCRdb lists one entry per CDR3 protein and no DNA. The sample shows over 350,000 distinct CDR3 sequences, and around a tenth sits with its ten largest clones. The sample consisted of blood T cells: a sorted CD56 or NKG2C T cell subset, CD4+ or CD8+ T cells, or bulk PBMC T cells (not recorded which). V gene TRBV19 combines with J gene TRBJ1-4; checking the TCRdb D call of TRBD1 is not possible without DNA. The receptor comes from a woman in her fifties or sixties in good health. The CDR3 spells CASIDRAQGEKLFF.